The following is a TCR beta chain sequence with its context. Its target is not known. The protocol was immunoSEQ multiplex PCR, while the TCRdb copy is restricted to in-frame clones and leaves out a portion. This sample yields about 81,000 clones, of which more than 75% are seen a single time; less than 0.6% belongs to the top ten. The sample originates from a study of OX40 agonist ivuxolimab in advanced cancers. Across the whole study: The patients received agonistic anti-OX40 (CD134) antibody ivuxolimab. The study's findings and limits: At 0.1 to 3.0 mg/kg, clonal expansion of CD4+ and CD8+ blood T cells had occurred by week 6. Researchers did not establish what antigens the expanded peripheral T cells target.

Trimming at V came to 5 bases and at J to 4 bases, leaving 7 bases not matched to a gene. The CDR3 loop spans 15 amino acids. Germline CDR1 reads MNHNS; CDR2 reads SASEGT. This TCR came from an adult with an advanced solid tumor such as melanoma, head and neck, liver or kidney cancer. The sample here was CD4+ or CD8+ T cells sorted from blood, taken in a trial of the OX40 agonist ivuxolimab. V and J are TRBV6-1 and TRBJ1-1; 10 bases are shared with TRBD1. CDR3 sequence (DNA): TGTGCCAGCAGTTTCCGACAGGGGGCTGGCACTGAAGCTTTCTTT. Protein product: CASSFRQGAGTEAFF.